Reported below is one TCR beta chain. This entry is derived from a study of blood T cell repertoires in COVID-19. CDR1 and CDR2 from the germline V gene are SGHTS and YDEGEE. The V end lost 1 base, the J end lost 0 bases, and 8 bases lay between the germline ends. The CDR3 has 14 amino acids. TCRdb keeps only in-frame clones here, not all; method: immunoSEQ multiplex PCR. Seen here are roughly 130,000 clones, 90% observed once, and the top ten hold roughly 4.8%. The origin of this receptor is a man between 60 and 70 years old with COVID-19, enrolled during active disease. Sequenced input: peripheral blood. The chain is built from TRBV5-8 and TRBJ2-7; D remains unclear. The CDR3 DNA reads as TGTGCCAGCAGCTTGAGTCCGAGCTCCTACGAGCAGTACTTC. Amino acid sequence: CASSLSPSSYEQYF.